These T cell receptor beta chains were read from a single sample in a study of T cells after yellow fever vaccination. TCRdb analysed the 5' RACE reads with MiXCR anew, one entry per CDR3 protein. This repertoire shows roughly 350,000 distinct CDR3 sequences, roughly 3.9% found once; its top ten account for 20% to 25%. The sequencing here drew on PBMCs, taken 5 days after the yellow fever booster vaccination. These receptors came from a man aged 18 to 29 who received the YFV17D yellow fever vaccine. Each CDR3 is given with its conserved first and last residue. A D gene is named only where the DNA matches it firmly. Some rows have no size entry. The others give once, few or many, or a class for an expanded clone.

clone_size d_call j_call v_call cdr3_length cdr3_nt cdr3_aa
few - TRBJ2-5 TRBV24-1 12 TGTGCCACCAGGGGGGAAGGAGAGACCCAGTACTTC CATRGEGETQYF
few - TRBJ1-4 TRBV5-1 17 TGCGCCAGCAGCTTGGTCCAGGGATTGACAACTAATGAAAAACTGTTTTTT CASSLVQGLTTNEKLFF
many - TRBJ2-1 TRBV7-2 15 TGTGCCAGCAGCTTAGTAAAGTCTAGGGTGAATGAGCAGTTCTTC CASSLVKSRVNEQFF
- - TRBJ1-1 TRBV7-9 14 TGTGCCAGCAGCGGATGGGCTCTGAACACTGAAGCTTTCTTT CASSGWALNTEAFF
- TRBD1 TRBJ1-1 TRBV7-9 13 TGTGCCAGCAGACCCGCAGGGGGGGCTGAAGCTTTCTTT CASRPAGGAEAFF
many - TRBJ2-1 TRBV7-9 17 TGTGCCAGCAGCCCCCGCCGGACCGGGGTAAGGTACAATGAGCAGTTCTTC CASSPRRTGVRYNEQFF
- - TRBJ2-4 TRBV4-1 13 TGCGCCAGCAGCCAAGAAGCCGGGGGCATTCAGTACTTC CASSQEAGGIQYF
many TRBD1 TRBJ2-1 TRBV5-5 17 TGTGCCAGCAGCTACGGATCCGGGACAGGCCTGTGGGGTGAGCAGTTCTTC CASSYGSGTGLWGEQFF
- TRBD2 TRBJ2-7 TRBV9 15 TGTGCCAGCAGCGACGGGACTAGCGGACCTCTGGAGCAGTACTTC CASSDGTSGPLEQYF
- TRBD1 TRBJ2-1 TRBV6-2/TRBV6-3 18 TGTGCCAGCAGTGGCTCGGGACAGGCGATCTACTCCTACAATGAGCAGTTCTTC CASSGSGQAIYSYNEQFF
few - TRBJ1-4 TRBV12-3/TRBV12-4 15 TGTGCCAGCAGTTTCGAGAGTGCAACTAATGAAAAACTGTTTTTT CASSFESATNEKLFF
many TRBD1 TRBJ1-5 TRBV7-2 14 TGTGCCAGCAGCCTTCACAGGGGTGAGCAGCCCCAGCATTTT CASSLHRGEQPQHF
few TRBD2 TRBJ2-5 TRBV29-1 12 TGCAGCGTTGTTGAAGCGGGGGCCGGGAGGTACTTC CSVVEAGAGRYF
few - TRBJ2-1 TRBV3-1 16 TGTGCCAGCAGCCAAGATGTGGAGACAACCCTGGGTGAGCAGTTCTTC CASSQDVETTLGEQFF
many - TRBJ1-6 TRBV12-3/TRBV12-4 15 TGTGCCAGCAGTTGGGGACAAGCCAATAATTCACCCCTCCACTTT CASSWGQANNSPLHF
- - TRBJ2-5 TRBV11-2 13 TGTGCCAGCGTCGGGGGGCGCTTGGAGACCCAGTACTTC CASVGGRLETQYF
- - TRBJ1-2 TRBV5-4 11 TGTGCCAGCAGCCGCGATCGTGGCTACACCTTC CASSRDRGYTF
few - TRBJ1-2 TRBV29-1 10 TGCAGCGTGCTGGACTATGGCTACACCTTC CSVLDYGYTF
few - TRBJ2-2 TRBV7-2 16 TGTGCCAGCAGCTTAGGGGTGACTGGTAACACCGGGGAGCTGTTTTTT CASSLGVTGNTGELFF
many - TRBJ1-3 TRBV18 13 TGTGCCAGCTCTCAGGACCCTGGGGACACCATATATTTT CASSQDPGDTIYF
many - TRBJ2-5 TRBV6-6 18 TGTGCCAGCAGTTATGTTAGTGGCCCAGGCGAGTTCCAAGAGACCCAGTACTTC CASSYVSGPGEFQETQYF
- - TRBJ1-5 TRBV6-2/TRBV6-3 16 TGTGCCAGCAGTTACTCGAGTGGGGGACTCAATCAGCCCCAGCATTTT CASSYSSGGLNQPQHF
many - TRBJ1-5 TRBV12-3/TRBV12-4 14 TGTGCCAGCAGCTCTCGGACAGAGAATCAGCCCCAGCATTTT CASSSRTENQPQHF
- TRBD1 TRBJ2-1 TRBV7-2 17 TGTGCCAGCAGCTTAGCCCCCGGGGACAGGGGTTGGGATGAGCAGTTCTTC CASSLAPGDRGWDEQFF
few TRBD2 TRBJ2-3 TRBV12-3/TRBV12-4 24 TGTGCCAGCAGTTTACTCCGTCGGGGACTAGCGGGGGGCCCGGTTTACTCTAGCACAGATACGCAGTATTTT CASSLLRRGLAGGPVYSSTDTQYF
- - TRBJ1-6 TRBV20-1 17 TGCAGTGCCGATTCGGTTGAGGGCCGGTCCTATAATTCACCCCTCCACTTT CSADSVEGRSYNSPLHF
few - TRBJ1-4 TRBV7-9 12 TGTGCCAGCACCGCAGATAATGAAAAACTGTTTTTT CASTADNEKLFF
few - TRBJ1-2 TRBV6-1 12 TGTGCCAGCAGTGCCAGAATTTATGGCTACACCTTC CASSARIYGYTF
- - TRBJ2-2 TRBV6-5 13 TGTGCCAGCAGTTCCCGACACACCGGGGAGCTGTTTTTT CASSSRHTGELFF
- - TRBJ2-5 TRBV7-9 12 TGTGCCAGCAGCTCGACAGGACCCAACGAGTACTTC CASSSTGPNEYF
- TRBD2 TRBJ2-2 TRBV3-1 15 TGTGCCAGCAGCCGAGGGACTAGCGGGGGCCCGAGGATGTTTTTT CASSRGTSGGPRMFF
- - TRBJ1-1 TRBV20-1 18 TGCAGTGCCGCCGCCGAGTACAGAATCTTGCGGGGAGGGACTGAAGCTTTCTTT CSAAAEYRILRGGTEAFF
many TRBD2 TRBJ2-5 TRBV7-3 13 TGTGCCAGCAGCCGGACTAGTGGGGAGACCCAGTACTTC CASSRTSGETQYF
many - TRBJ1-1 TRBV24-1 13 TGTGCCACCAGGAATGGGGGGGGCACTGAAGCTTTCTTT CATRNGGGTEAFF
many - TRBJ2-3 TRBV5-6 15 TGTGCCAGCAGCTTGCCCATGTCTAGCACAGATACGCAGTATTTT CASSLPMSSTDTQYF
- TRBD2 TRBJ2-3 TRBV18 15 TGTGCCAGCTCACCCGGGACTAGCGGGGGATATACGCAGTATTTT CASSPGTSGGYTQYF
few - TRBJ2-3 TRBV5-5 17 TGTGCCAGCAGCTTGGCCGTTACAGGTTGGAGCACAGATACGCAGTATTTT CASSLAVTGWSTDTQYF
many - TRBJ1-2 TRBV14 15 TGTGCCAGCAGTCTGGGGACGGGGTCTGGCTATGGCTACACCTTC CASSLGTGSGYGYTF
many TRBD1 TRBJ1-1 TRBV5-1 15 TGCGCCAGCAGTTATACAGGGGCGCTGGGGACTGAAGCTTTCTTT CASSYTGALGTEAFF
- TRBD2 TRBJ2-7 TRBV20-1 14 TGCAGTGCTAGAGGAACTAGCGGGGACTACGAGCAGTACTTC CSARGTSGDYEQYF